These 14 T cell receptor beta chains share one sample of origin, sequenced in a study of cytomegalovirus exposure and HLA in healthy donors. Researchers ran the PCR with 60 Vbeta and 13 Jbeta primers. Sequencing used immunoSEQ multiplex PCR; TCRdb keeps in-frame clones, though not all of them. The table has some 160,000 clones, around 84% seen once. The sample comprised PBMCs. These receptors came from a man between 45 and 60 years old in good health and CMV-seropositive.

V and J are TRBV5-4 and TRBJ2-1; 11 bases fit TRBD2. V shed 2 bases, J shed 5 bases, and the junction held 6 bases outside the gene matches. The CDR3 length is 16 residues. Germline V lookup: CDR1 SGHNT, CDR2 YYREEE (reference sequence). CDR3 sequence reads: CASSFEGLAVNNEQFF. The CDR3 DNA sequence: TGTGCCAGCAGCTTCGAGGGACTAGCGGTCAACAATGAGCAGTTCTTC.

The CDR3 sequence: CASSMWEYGYTF. DNA for the CDR3: TGTGCCAGTAGTATGTGGGAGTATGGCTACACCTTC. The genes are TRBV19 and TRBJ1-2, with D hard to call. Per germline, CDR1 LNHDA and CDR2 SQIVND (reference sequence). The CDR3 length is 12 residues. Trimming stripped 3 bases from V and 5 bases from J, with 7 bases between. Combining the CDR3 with reference TRBV19 and TRBJ1-2 gives the whole variable domain DGGITQSPKYLFRKEGQNVTLSCEQNLNHDAMYWYRQDPGQGLRLIYYSQIVNDFQKGDIAEGYSVSREKKESFPLTVTSAQKNPTAFYLCASSMWEYGYTFGSGTRLTVV.

This clone was found many times. The chain links TRBV11-3 to TRBJ2-7; 7 nucleotides align to TRBD1. The germline CDR1 and CDR2 sequences are SGHNT and YENEEA. The V and J ends lost 3 bases and 5 bases, in that order; junction bases with no gene match: 4. This CDR3 has 13 residues. CDR3 sequence reads: CASSLRQGHEQYF. CDR3 nucleotides: TGTGCCAGCAGCTTGAGACAGGGCCACGAGCAGTACTTC.

The chain has TRBV29-1 and TRBJ1-1; 9 nucleotides agree with TRBD1. Per germline, CDR1 SQVTM and CDR2 ANQGSEA. V gave up 3 bases and J gave up 9 bases; unmatched junction bases: 2. The CDR3 has 11 residues. CDR3 in amino acids: CSVETGGKAFF. For the CDR3, the DNA is TGCAGCGTTGAGACAGGGGGAAAAGCTTTCTTT. The full variable domain, rest sourced from reference TRBV29-1 and TRBJ1-1, is SAVISQKPSRDICQRGTSLTIQCQVDSQVTMMFWYRQQPGQSLTLIATANQGSEATYESGFVIDKFPISRPNLTFSTLTVSNMSPEDSSIYLCSVETGGKAFFGQGTRLTVV.

The chain couples TRBV11-2 to TRBJ1-2, with 9 bases matching TRBD1. V lost 5 bases to trimming and J lost 4 bases; unmatched junction nucleotides: 5. There are 14 residues in the CDR3. Germline V gives CDR1 SGHAT, CDR2 FQNNGV. The CDR3: CASSPWGQGYGYTF. DNA for the CDR3: TGTGCCAGCAGCCCCTGGGGACAGGGCTATGGCTACACCTTC.

The count of this clone is one. The chain has TRBV6-1 and TRBJ1-3, with 9 bases aligning to TRBD1. This CDR3 comprises 14 residues. V lost 9 bases and J lost 2; bases outside the gene matches: 5. Per the germline V gene, CDR1 is MNHNS and CDR2 is SASEGT. The CDR3: CASKRDRAGNTIYF. The DNA for the CDR3 is TGTGCCAGTAAGAGGGACAGGGCTGGAAACACCATATATTTT.

In this sample, this clone turned up a few times. Distinct nucleotide sequences in the sample also encode this CDR3. The rearrangement uses TRBV6-1 and TRBJ1-4; D is possibly TRBD1 (6 bases). Trimming took off 6 bases at V and 8 bases at J, with 10 bases between the two ends. There are 12 residues in the CDR3. The germline V gene has CDR1 MNHNS and CDR2 SASEGT. The CDR3 DNA sequence: TGTGCCAGCAGGGGGGCTGGGGAAAAACTGTTTTTT. It codes for CASRGAGEKLFF.

This clone rates as medium-sized. V and J are TRBV5-6 and TRBJ1-1; possible D gene TRBD1, 6 bases. Deletions cut 7 bases from V and 3 bases from J, with 13 bases between. The CDR3 length is 13 residues. The germline gives CDR1 SGHDT, CDR2 YYEEEE. The CDR3 coding sequence is TGTGCCAGCTGCGTTCAGGGGTACACTGAAGCTTTCTTT. As protein: CASCVQGYTEAFF.

The rearrangement links TRBV6-6 to TRBJ2-2; 12 positions agree with TRBD2. After removal of 4 bases from V and 6 bases from J, the junction contained 3 bases not matched to a gene. The germline CDR1 and CDR2 sequences are MNHNY and SVGAGI (reference sequence). The CDR3 extends over 15 amino acids. The CDR3: CASSLSSGGAGELFF. CDR3 bases: TGTGCCAGCAGTTTATCTAGCGGGGGGGCCGGGGAGCTGTTTTTT.

This rearrangement joins TRBV27 to TRBJ1-2, with 7 bases lining up with TRBD1. Trimming cost V 0 bases and J 3 bases; bases outside gene matches: 4. CDR3 length equals 15 residues. Per the germline V gene, CDR1 is MNHEY and CDR2 is SMNVEV (reference sequence). The CDR3: CASSLSQTGDYGYTF. The CDR3 DNA sequence: TGTGCCAGCAGTTTATCCCAAACAGGGGACTATGGCTACACCTTC.

The CDR3 loop reads CASRVQGNTEAFF. The CDR3 DNA reads as TGTGCCAGCAGGGTCCAGGGGAATACTGAAGCTTTCTTT. V and J are TRBV6-5 and TRBJ1-1; possible D gene TRBD1, 6 bases. The CDR3 contains 13 residues. Germline CDR1 reads MNHEY; CDR2 reads SVGAGI. Deletions cut 6 bases from V and 5 bases from J, with 13 bases between.

For the CDR3, the DNA is TGCAGCGTTGAAGGGACAGGCCATTCTGGAAACACCATATATTTT. It translates to CSVEGTGHSGNTIYF. The chain combines TRBV29-1 with TRBJ1-3; TRBD1 matches 7 bases. Trimming removed 1 base from V and 1 base from J; junction bases left unmatched: 4. Germline lookup yields CDR1 SQVTM and CDR2 ANQGSEA. The CDR3 is 15 amino acids.

The CDR3: CASSIYPGTGGYEQYV. CDR3 DNA: TGTGCCAGCAGTATTTACCCCGGGACAGGGGGCTACGAGCAGTACGTC. This sequence joins TRBV2 and TRBJ2-7; TRBD1 agrees at 11 bases. Germline CDR1 SNHLY, CDR2 FYNNEI. V trimming: 5 bases; J trimming: 3 bases; junction bases outside the gene matches: 9. This CDR3 region has 16 residues.

V gene TRBV2 combines with J gene TRBJ2-2; 11 bases agree with TRBD1. The V gene's germline CDR1 is SNHLY and CDR2 FYNNEI. This CDR3 comprises 14 residues. The V and J ends lost 8 bases and 6 bases, in that order; junction bases with no gene match: 5. The CDR3 spells CASAGQGESGELFF. CDR3 in DNA: TGTGCCAGCGCGGGACAGGGGGAATCCGGGGAGCTGTTTTTT.